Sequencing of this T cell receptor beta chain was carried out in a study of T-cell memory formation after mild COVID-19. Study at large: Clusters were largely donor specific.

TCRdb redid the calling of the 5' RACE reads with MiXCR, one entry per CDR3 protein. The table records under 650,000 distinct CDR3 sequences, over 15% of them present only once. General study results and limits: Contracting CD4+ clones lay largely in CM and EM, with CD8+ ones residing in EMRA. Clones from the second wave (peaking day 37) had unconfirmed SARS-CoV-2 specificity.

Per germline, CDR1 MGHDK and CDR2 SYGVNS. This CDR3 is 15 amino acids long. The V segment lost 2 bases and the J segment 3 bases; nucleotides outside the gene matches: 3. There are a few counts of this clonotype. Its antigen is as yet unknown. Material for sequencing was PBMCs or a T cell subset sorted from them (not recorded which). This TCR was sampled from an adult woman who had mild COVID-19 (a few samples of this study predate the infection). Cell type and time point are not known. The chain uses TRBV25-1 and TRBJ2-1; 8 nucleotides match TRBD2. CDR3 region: CASSEGLANYNEQFF. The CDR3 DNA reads TGTGCCAGCAGTGAAGGACTAGCCAACTACAATGAGCAGTTCTTC.